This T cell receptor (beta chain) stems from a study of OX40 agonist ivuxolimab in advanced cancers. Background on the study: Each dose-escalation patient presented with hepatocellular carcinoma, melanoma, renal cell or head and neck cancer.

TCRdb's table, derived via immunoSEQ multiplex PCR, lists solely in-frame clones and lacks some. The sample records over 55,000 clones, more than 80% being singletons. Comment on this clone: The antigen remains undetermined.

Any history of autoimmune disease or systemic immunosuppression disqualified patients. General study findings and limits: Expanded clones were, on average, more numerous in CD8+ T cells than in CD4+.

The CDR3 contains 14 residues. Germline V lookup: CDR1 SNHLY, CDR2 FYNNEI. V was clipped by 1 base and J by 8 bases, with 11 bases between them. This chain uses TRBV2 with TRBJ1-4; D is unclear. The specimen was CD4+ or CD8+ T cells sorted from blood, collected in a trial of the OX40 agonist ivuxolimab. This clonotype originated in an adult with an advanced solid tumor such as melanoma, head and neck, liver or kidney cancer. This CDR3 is CASSEGGTTEKLFF. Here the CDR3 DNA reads TGTGCCAGCAGTGAAGGAGGTACTACCGAAAAACTGTTTTTT.